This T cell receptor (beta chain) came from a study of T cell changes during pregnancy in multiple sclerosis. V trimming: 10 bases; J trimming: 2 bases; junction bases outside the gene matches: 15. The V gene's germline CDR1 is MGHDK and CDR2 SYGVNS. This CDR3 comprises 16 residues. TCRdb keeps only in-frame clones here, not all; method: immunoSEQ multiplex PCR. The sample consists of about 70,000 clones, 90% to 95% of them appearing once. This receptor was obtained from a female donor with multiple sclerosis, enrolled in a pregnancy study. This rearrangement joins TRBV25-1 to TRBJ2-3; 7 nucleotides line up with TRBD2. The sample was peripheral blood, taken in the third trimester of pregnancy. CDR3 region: CANLTSEYNYTDTQYF. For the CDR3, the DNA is TGTGCCAACCTCACTAGCGAATACAACTACACAGATACGCAGTATTTT.